These 9 T cell receptor beta chains were all obtained from the same sample, sequenced in a study of long-term antiretroviral therapy in people with HIV. Version v3.0 of the immunoSEQ assay ran at survey level. TCRdb keeps only in-frame clones here, not all; method: immunoSEQ multiplex PCR. The table shows more than 20,000 clones, with around 81% occurring only once. The input for sequencing was unsorted PBMCs, taken approximately 4 years after starting antiretroviral therapy. Every receptor here comes from a man younger than 30 with HIV.

This chain connects TRBV28 to TRBJ2-3; 10 bases align to TRBD2. The V gene's germline CDR1 is MDHEN and CDR2 SYDVKM. J gave up 6 bases and V 1 base, and 7 bases lay outside the gene matches. This CDR3 contains 16 residues. CDR3 protein: CASSLSLAGVQDTQYF. Written as DNA, the CDR3 is TGTGCCAGCAGTTTATCGCTAGCGGGGGTCCAGGATACGCAGTATTTT.

V gene TRBV5-1 combines with J gene TRBJ2-1, with TRBD1 identical over 9 bases. Germline CDR1 SGHRS, CDR2 YFSETQ. V dropped 0 bases and J dropped 4; count of bases not matched to a gene: 5. The CDR3 spans 16 residues. CDR3 residues: CASSLDGTGIYNEQFF. CDR3 coding DNA: TGCGCCAGCAGCTTGGACGGGACAGGGATATACAATGAGCAGTTCTTC.

This clone was counted between two and nine times. The rearrangement links TRBV9 to TRBJ1-1; D gene unclear. V was pared by 3 bases and J by 6 bases, with 15 bases between. Per the germline V gene, CDR1 is SGDLS and CDR2 is YYNGEE. This CDR3 contains 14 residues. CDR3 sequence: CASSASPGWAEAFF. In DNA form, the CDR3 reads TGTGCCAGCAGCGCCTCCCCGGGGTGGGCTGAAGCTTTCTTT.

CDR3 nucleotides: TGCAGCGCTGACCCCCCCTCAGGGTTCTATGGCTACACCTTC. Protein: CSADPPSGFYGYTF. The rearrangement links TRBV29-1 to TRBJ1-2, with D tentatively TRBD1 (5 bases). This CDR3 region has 14 residues. Per the germline V gene, CDR1 is SQVTM and CDR2 is ANQGSEA. Trimming shortened V by 7 bases and J by 4 bases, and 19 bases separated the two germline ends.

The V call is TRBV20-1, the J call TRBJ2-5; D is undetermined. CDR1 DFQATT and CDR2 SNEGSKA come from the germline V gene (reference sequence). The CDR3 length is 11 residues. DNA for the CDR3: TGCAGATCCATTGACCAAGAGACCCAGTACTTC. The encoded protein is CRSIDQETQYF.

The V call is TRBV2, the J call TRBJ1-6; D not resolved. There are 13 residues in the CDR3. The V gene's germline CDR1 is SNHLY and CDR2 FYNNEI. The V gene lost 2 bases and the J gene lost 10 bases, with 9 bases spanning the gap. The CDR3 sequence: CASSEQTRSPLHF. The CDR3 coding sequence is TGTGCCAGCAGTGAACAGACCCGATCACCCCTCCACTTT.

J is TRBJ1-2 and V is TRBV7-3, with D uncertain. Germline CDR1 is SGHTA and CDR2 is FQGTGA. V was pared by 5 bases and J by 4 bases, with 11 bases between. This CDR3 is built from 13 residues. This chain's CDR3 is CASSSGSSYGYTF. Here the CDR3 DNA reads TGTGCCAGCAGCAGCGGGTCCTCCTATGGCTACACCTTC. Full variable domain (remainder filled in from reference TRBV7-3 and TRBJ1-2): GAGVSQTPSNKVTEKGKYVELRCDPISGHTALYWYRQSLGQGPEFLIYFQGTGAADDSGLPNDRFFAVRPEGSVSTLKIQRTERGDSAVYLCASSSGSSYGYTFGSGTRLTVV.

V gene TRBV5-1 combines with J gene TRBJ1-2; TRBD1 aligns across 8 bases. V lost 4 bases and J lost 7; bases outside the gene matches: 6. The CDR3 has 13 residues. Germline V gives CDR1 SGHRS, CDR2 YFSETQ. This CDR3 reads CASSRTGSGGYTF. CDR3 nucleotide sequence: TGCGCCAGCAGCCGGACAGGGAGCGGTGGCTACACCTTC. Filled out from reference TRBV5-1 and TRBJ1-2, the complete variable domain reads KAGVTQTPRYLIKTRGQQVTLSCSPISGHRSVSWYQQTPGQGLQFLFEYFSETQRNKGNFPGRFSGRQFSNSRSEMNVSTLELGDSALYLCASSRTGSGGYTFGSGTRLTVV.

The chain has TRBV5-5 and TRBJ1-5, with D maybe TRBD1 (6 bases). The CDR3 extends over 16 amino acids. Germline V gives CDR1 SGHKS, CDR2 YYEKEE (reference sequence). V lost 0 bases and J lost 4, with 14 bases in between. The CDR3 reads CASSLDTGNRNQPQHF. The CDR3 DNA sequence: TGTGCCAGCAGCTTGGACACAGGGAATAGGAATCAGCCCCAGCATTTT.